The entry that follows covers one T cell receptor (beta chain) sequence. Its specific antigen is unknown. Each CD8+ T cell subset was flow-sorted in triplicate, and around 300,000 cells per subset were placed directly into RLT lysis buffer. Naive CD8+ T cells were defined stringently as CD45RO-CCR7+CD27+CD95- to exclude memory contaminants. Standard density gradient centrifugation was used to isolate peripheral blood mononuclear cells from buffy coats. A FACSAria III was used to flow-sort naive CXCR3-negative and CXCR3-positive CD8+ T cells. An RNeasy Mini Kit was used to extract total RNA from the sorted cells. Instrument used: NextSeq 550. The Human TCR Profiling Kit (MiLaboratory) was used to prepare UMI-labeled 5' RACE TRB cDNA libraries. cDNA synthesis used the entire amount of extracted RNA, and PCR amplification then used the entire amount of cDNA produced. The libraries were made side by side, with each library going through the same number of PCR cycles. As for how the authors treated the data: About 49,000 +/- 11,000 unique UMI-labeled TRB cDNA molecules per library were extracted with MIGEC and MiXCR, with at least two reads per UMI required. On average, each library contained approximately 40,000 +/- 10,000 functional in-frame TRB CDR3 nucleotide clonotypes without stop codons. After each sample was downsampled to 5000 UMI-labeled TRB molecules, VDJtools was used to calculate diversity metrics such as normalized Shannon-Wiener and Chao1. VDJtools computed clonotype-size-weighted physicochemical properties of the central five CDR3 residues: interaction energy, strength, volume and Kidera factor 4. TCRdb reprocessed the reads; each CDR3 protein sequence makes one entry, and DNA is unavailable. TCRdb's processing, not the authors' own work, is the source of the V and J calls. The sample table holds some 120,000 distinct CDR3 sequences. Approximately 0.36% of the sample comes from the top ten.

The sample is drawn from a study of CXCR3-negative and CXCR3-positive naive CD8 T cells (dated by TCRdb to the late 2010s). A note on the overall study: About 150 million TRB reads were obtained in total, roughly 1.5 +/- 0.3 million reads per library. Naive subsets from about five donors and memory cells from 3 donors were included in the TRBV-TRBJ cluster analysis. The diversity and physicochemical repertoire analyses included some 11 donors pooled from two independent experiments. Points the paper makes about the study in general: Compared with CXCR3-negative naive cells, CXCR3-positive naive cells had TRB CDR3s with higher hydrophobicity (lower Kidera factor 4), lower energy, and higher strength and volume indices. CXCR3 expression partially decreased after cryopreservation, so most assays used freshly isolated PBMCs. Similar TRBV-TRBJ usage was shown by naive CXCR3-negative and CXCR3-positive cells from the same donor, whereas distinct patterns were shown by memory cells. Because surface CD5, which is linked to self-reactivity in mice, was comparable between the naive subsets, TCR interaction strength was also inferred from TRB CDR3 physicochemical properties. Both naive subsets had comparably high repertoire diversity, while memory CD8+ T cells had much lower repertoire diversity.

The CDR3 starts with the cysteine, ends with the phenylalanine, and has 11 residues. The record lacks a DNA sequence. Taken from the germline V gene, the CDR1 and CDR2 loops are SQVTM and ANQGSEA. The chain couples TRBV29-1 to TRBJ2-1; there is no DNA to check the TCRdb D call of TRBD1. Sequences were obtained from naive CXCR3+ CD8+ T cells from blood. The cell subset or site label here, explained by the study, means: CD45RO-CCR7+CD27+CD95- naive CD8+ T cells expressing CXCR3 (TNR3+). The TCR originated in a human donor in good health. Some clones in this sample may be carry-over from other donors' samples. The CDR3 amino acid sequence is: CSVDEGAGQFF.